These 26 T cell receptor beta chains originate from one sample sequenced in a study of Graves' ophthalmopathy and Graves' hyperthyroidism. The TCR beta CDR3 regions underwent amplification from RNA transcripts. HTBI primers served in a first-round RT-PCR, which a second-round multiplex PCR followed. TCRdb analysed the multiplex PCR reads with MiXCR anew, one entry per CDR3 protein. The top ten clones hold 8.5% to 14% of a sample with around 1.1 million distinct CDR3 sequences, about 40% of them seen once. The sequencing sample was made of peripheral blood or thyroid tissue (not recorded which). These receptors came from an adult man with Graves' hyperthyroidism.

This clonotype was observed many times. The rearrangement uses TRBV20-1 and TRBJ2-7, with 7 bases fitting TRBD2. The CDR3 has 15 residues. The trim removed 1 base at V and 6 bases at J, leaving 12 bases unmatched. The V gene's germline CDR1 is DFQATT and CDR2 SNEGSKA (reference sequence). The CDR3 reads CSARVRLAGASEQYF. For the CDR3, the DNA is TGCAGTGCTAGAGTCCGTCTGGCGGGAGCAAGCGAGCAGTACTTC.

Concerning this clonotype: This may arise from a read error, as a much more abundant clone is one base away. The chain couples TRBV7-9 to TRBJ1-2; D is unresolved. The CDR3 is 14 residues long. The germline V and J ends were trimmed by 5 bases and 4 bases, with 14 bases remaining between them. From germline, CDR1 is SEHNR and CDR2 FQNEAQ (reference sequence). DNA for the CDR3: TGTGCCAGCAGCACCTGGACTGATCCCTATGGCTACACCTTC. Its protein is CASSTWTDPYGYTF.

This clonotype was observed many times. The chain is built from TRBV2 and TRBJ2-7; the match to TRBD1 covers 8 bases. The CDR3 contains 14 residues. Germline V gene lookup returns CDR1 SNHLY and CDR2 FYNNEI. V lost 7 bases, J lost 0 bases, and 5 bases stayed unmatched. This CDR3 reads CASNPGGSSYEQYF. The CDR3 DNA is TGTGCCAGCAACCCAGGGGGCAGCTCCTACGAGCAGTACTTC.

The chain combines TRBV7-2 with TRBJ2-7; the match to TRBD1 covers 10 bases. This CDR3 comprises 15 residues. From germline, CDR1 is SGHTA and CDR2 FQGNSA. V lost 11 bases and J lost 3; bases outside the gene matches: 13. The chain's CDR3 is CAWSTGTGARYEQYF. CDR3 nucleotide sequence: TGTGCCTGGTCCACCGGGACAGGGGCGCGCTACGAGCAGTACTTC.

This clonotype was seen at least ten times. V usage is TRBV7-9 and J usage is TRBJ1-2, with TRBD1 identical over 7 bases. Germline V gene data show CDR1 as SEHNR and CDR2 as FQNEAQ (reference sequence). This CDR3 region has 14 residues. V was clipped by 5 bases and J by 0 bases; unmatched bases: 3. CDR3 region: CASSRTGANYGYTF. CDR3 DNA: TGTGCCAGCAGCCGGACAGGAGCTAACTATGGCTACACCTTC.

This rearrangement joins TRBV2 to TRBJ2-2, with a weak D call TRBD1 (6 bases). Deletions cut 7 bases from V and 2 bases from J, with 11 bases between. Looked up from germline, CDR1 is SNHLY and CDR2 is FYNNEI. This CDR3 comprises 14 residues. The CDR3: CASKQGPNTGELFF. The CDR3 nucleotides are TGTGCCAGCAAACAGGGACCCAACACCGGGGAGCTGTTTTTT.

The chain uses TRBV28 and TRBJ2-7; D gene unclear. Looked up from germline, CDR1 is MDHEN and CDR2 is SYDVKM. The CDR3 runs to 12 residues. The V end lost 2 bases, the J end lost 5 bases, and 7 bases lay between the germline ends. The DNA for the CDR3 is TGTGCCAGCAGTTTAAGGAGACACGAGCAGTACTTC. Translated, it gives CASSLRRHEQYF.

This clonotype was seen more than once but under ten times. The genes are TRBV14 and TRBJ1-2; no firm D call. Germline V gene sequence: CDR1 SGHDN, CDR2 FVKESK. The CDR3 is 14 residues long. V lost 1 base, J lost 4 bases, and 10 bases lay in between. CDR3 DNA: TGTGCCAGCAGCCAAGGTGGACGGACCTATGGCTACACCTTC. The encoded protein is CASSQGGRTYGYTF.

In its sample, this clonotype was seen a few times. The rearrangement links TRBV6-5 to TRBJ2-6; D is possibly TRBD1 or TRBD2 (5 bases each). Germline-derived CDR1 and CDR2 are MNHEY and SVGAGI. Trimming took off 7 bases at V and 4 bases at J, with 14 bases between the two ends. CDR3 length: 15 amino acids. The CDR3 region has the DNA TGTGCCAGCAATAACGGGGCCGTCGGGGCCAACGTCCTGACTTTC. This encodes CASNNGAVGANVLTF.

J is TRBJ2-2 and V is TRBV7-9; the match to TRBD2 covers 8 bases. CDR3 size: 17 residues. The J segment lost 0 bases and the V segment lost 1 base, leaving 4 bases of the junction unmatched. Germline assignment: CDR1 SEHNR and CDR2 FQNEAQ (reference sequence). The CDR3 bases are TGTGCCAGCAGCTTAGACGGGAGGGCCCCGAACACCGGGGAGCTGTTTTTT. It translates to CASSLDGRAPNTGELFF.

This clonotype was found many times. Germline is not matched at one junction end, which may reflect a read error. The V gene is TRBV4-1, the J gene TRBJ2-7; tentatively, D is TRBD1 (5 bases). The CDR3 consists of 14 residues. The germline gives CDR1 MGHRA, CDR2 YSYEKL. The CDR3 sequence is CASSPPDRTYEQYF. The CDR3 nucleotides read TGTGCCAGCAGCCCGCCTGACAGAACCTACGAGCAGTACTTC.

The V and J genes are TRBV25-1 and TRBJ1-2; 7 positions match TRBD1. The V gene end was trimmed by 8 bases and the J gene end by 7 bases; junction bases not matched to a gene: 16. Germline CDR1 MGHDK, CDR2 SYGVNS. There are 15 residues in the CDR3. The CDR3: CASRPEGASNRGYTF. The CDR3 nucleotides read TGTGCCAGCCGCCCTGAGGGGGCGAGTAACCGTGGCTACACCTTC.

This clonotype occurred many times. This chain connects TRBV15 to TRBJ2-5; D is tentatively TRBD1 or TRBD2 (5 bases each). This CDR3 has 15 residues. V gave up 3 bases and J gave up 1 base, with 12 bases separating them. Germline V CDR1 and CDR2: LNHNV, YYDKDF (reference sequence). CDR3 amino acids: CATSRQHGTQETQYF. The CDR3, as DNA: TGTGCCACCAGCAGGCAACATGGGACCCAAGAGACCCAGTACTTC.

The rearrangement joins TRBV28 to TRBJ2-7; TRBD1 or TRBD2 may be the D gene (6 bases each). Trimming took off 3 bases at V and 1 base at J, with 13 bases between the two ends. The CDR3 is made up of 15 amino acids. Per germline, CDR1 MDHEN and CDR2 SYDVKM. CDR3 region: CASSFQTGASYEQYF. In nucleotides, the CDR3 is TGTGCCAGCAGTTTTCAAACGGGGGCGTCCTACGAGCAGTACTTC.

This clonotype was detected a few times. The chain combines TRBV6-1 with TRBJ2-7, with no clear D. V was cut by 3 bases and J by 2 bases, with 8 bases left in between. CDR3 size: 13 residues. Germline V gives CDR1 MNHNS, CDR2 SASEGT. The CDR3 DNA follows: TGTGCCAGCAGTGATACAGCTCCCTACGAGCAGTACTTC. Its protein is CASSDTAPYEQYF.

Only one count was recorded for this clonotype. A read error may be the cause here, since a much bigger clone is one base away. The chain combines TRBV9 with TRBJ1-2; 8 bases agree with TRBD1. The CDR3 runs 16 residues. V was clipped by 3 bases and J by 0 bases; unmatched bases: 7. Germline CDR1 SGDLS, CDR2 YYNGEE. DNA of the CDR3: TGTGCCAGCAGCGGGGGCAGGGGGCTCGCTAACTATGGCTACACCTTC. This encodes CASSGGRGLANYGYTF.

This rearrangement joins TRBV12-3 or TRBV12-4 to TRBJ1-5; D uncertain. V gave up 5 bases and J gave up 6 bases, with 14 bases separating them. CDR3 size: 14 residues. CDR3 in amino acids: CASSPPGEGQPQHF. Written as DNA, the CDR3 is TGTGCCAGCAGTCCACCCGGGGAGGGTCAGCCCCAGCATTTT.

Comment on this clonotype: This may be a read error: a much more frequent sequence differs by one nucleotide. The chain carries TRBV6-5 and TRBJ1-2, with D unclear. The CDR3 is 15 amino acids. Germline lookup yields CDR1 MNHEY and CDR2 SVGAGI. Here the CDR3 reads CASNYSAAPNYGYTF. Written as DNA, the CDR3 is TGTGCCAGCAATTACTCGGCAGCGCCTAACTATGGCTACACCTTC.

The chain is built from TRBV12-3 or TRBV12-4 and TRBJ1-2; a weak D match, TRBD1 (6 bases). Deletions cut 5 bases from V and 7 bases from J, with 11 bases between. The CDR3 sequence is 12 residues long. Here the CDR3 DNA reads TGTGCCAGCAGTCATCAGGGGTCTGGCTACACCTTC. Translation: CASSHQGSGYTF.

J is TRBJ1-1 and V is TRBV20-1; 7 positions agree with TRBD1. V shed 6 bases and J 3 bases; nucleotides not matched to a gene: 22. Per the germline V gene, CDR1 is DFQATT and CDR2 is SNEGSKA (reference sequence). The CDR3 has 18 amino acids. The CDR3 sequence: CSARPGLDREGYYTEAFF. CDR3 DNA: TGCAGTGCCCGGCCCGGTTTAGACAGGGAGGGATATTACACTGAAGCTTTCTTT.

The chain links TRBV7-2 to TRBJ1-6, with 8 bases aligning to TRBD1. The junction had 3 bases not matched to a gene; V was cut back by 2 bases and J by 6 bases. CDR3 size: 15 residues. Germline CDR1 is SGHTA and CDR2 is FQGNSA. DNA for the CDR3: TGTGCCAGCAGCTTATCGACAGGGGCTAATTCACCCCTCCACTTT. Translated, it gives CASSLSTGANSPLHF.

This clonotype was seen many times. The V and J genes are TRBV7-8 and TRBJ1-6; no firm D call. The germline V and J ends were trimmed by 3 bases and 1 base, with 4 bases remaining between them. The CDR3 consists of 14 residues. In germline, CDR1 is SGHVS, CDR2 FQNEAQ. The CDR3 reads CASSFASYNSPLHF. The CDR3 nucleotides read TGTGCCAGCAGCTTCGCGTCCTATAATTCACCCCTCCACTTT.

This clonotype was seen repeatedly, ten times or more. The chain links TRBV15 to TRBJ1-2; the D gene is possibly TRBD1 (6 bases). The germline gives CDR1 LNHNV, CDR2 YYDKDF (reference sequence). The length of the CDR3 is 15 residues. Deletions cut 5 bases from V and 0 bases from J, with 13 bases between. This CDR3 is CATSPGRTANYGYTF. The CDR3 DNA reads TGTGCCACCAGCCCAGGGCGGACAGCTAACTATGGCTACACCTTC.

This clonotype has ten or more counts. The chain uses TRBV5-8 and TRBJ1-2; D unclear. This CDR3 has 12 amino acids. Germline V CDR1 and CDR2: SGHTS, YDEGEE. V lost 4 bases, J lost 5 bases, and 9 bases lay in between. The CDR3, as DNA: TGTGCCAGCAGCCCGGGAGAGTATGGCTACACCTTC. This codes for CASSPGEYGYTF. Complete variable domain (other parts from reference TRBV5-8 and TRBJ1-2): EAGVTQSPTHLIKTRGQQATLRCSPISGHTSVYWYQQALGLGLQFLLWYDEGEERNRGNFPPRFSGRQFPNYSSELNVNALELEDSALYLCASSPGEYGYTFGSGTRLTVV.

This clonotype was found once. The chain carries TRBV25-1 and TRBJ2-2, with a possible D match to TRBD1 (5 bases). CDR1 MGHDK and CDR2 SYGVNS come from the germline V gene. The CDR3 is 15 residues long. V dropped 1 base and J dropped 9 bases, with 15 bases sitting between them. The CDR3 nucleotides read TGTGCCAGCAGTGAATCAGGGATGATTCTACGGGAGCTGTTTTTT. Protein sequence: CASSESGMILRELFF. Variable domain in full (rest from reference TRBV25-1 and TRBJ2-2): EADIYQTPRYLVIGTGKKITLECSQTMGHDKMYWYQQDPGMELHLIHYSYGVNSTEKGDLSSESTVSRIRTEHFPLTLESARPSHTSQYLCASSESGMILRELFFGEGSRLTVL.

The rearrangement joins TRBV10-3 to TRBJ2-7, with 7 nucleotides matching TRBD1. This CDR3 has 15 amino acids. The V gene end was trimmed by 6 bases and the J gene end by 5 bases; junction bases not matched to a gene: 13. Germline V CDR1 and CDR2: ENHRY, SYGVKD. For the CDR3, the DNA is TGTGCCATCAGCCAACCCCCGGGACAGATGGACGAGCAGTACTTC. Protein product: CAISQPPGQMDEQYF.